The 15 T cell receptor beta chains reported below all come from one sample, sequenced in a study of shared clonotypes between healthy human individuals (dated by TCRdb to the early 2020s). Libraries were constructed by the immunoSEQ multiplex PCR assay. TCRdb limited this immuneACCESS table to in-frame rearrangements with V and J called. A share of clones is missing; checked studies link under half to unresolved V genes, and the rest is unexplained. This sample lists over 2 million clones; around 92% were detected once. In total, the top ten clones hold 0.37% of the sample. Sequencing was done on a sample of naive CD4+ T cells from PBMCs. The cell subset or site label on this specimen signifies: CD45RA+ positively selected. The origin of the receptors is a man aged 18 to 29 in good health. Some clones in this sample may be carry-over from other donors' samples.

This chain joins TRBV18 and TRBJ2-3; perhaps D is TRBD1 or TRBD2 (5 bases each). Trimming took 4 bases from V and 0 from J, leaving 17 bases between them. Germline V gene lookup returns CDR1 KGHSH and CDR2 LQKENI. The CDR3 covers 17 residues. CDR3 loop: CASSHGTTRTSTDTQYF. In DNA, the CDR3 is TGTGCCAGCTCACATGGGACCACCCGTACTAGCACAGATACGCAGTATTTT.

The table lists this clone with a count of one. The chain uses TRBV7-8 and TRBJ1-5; maybe TRBD1 (5 bases). CDR1 and CDR2 from the germline V gene are SGHVS and FQNEAQ. The CDR3 loop spans 15 amino acids. V was pared by 5 bases and J by 1 base, with 12 bases between. CDR3 in amino acids: CASSLDGGSNQPQHF. The CDR3 region has the DNA TGTGCCAGCAGCCTAGACGGGGGGAGCAATCAGCCCCAGCATTTT.

The J gene is TRBJ1-3, the V gene TRBV6-5, with a possible D match to TRBD1 (5 bases). CDR1 is MNHEY, CDR2 SVGAGI, per germline. The CDR3 is 15 residues long. V gave up 0 bases and J gave up 9 bases, with 15 bases separating them. The DNA of the CDR3 is TGTGCCAGCAGTTACTCGAGGGTTGGCGGGGCCACCATATATTTT. Amino acids: CASSYSRVGGATIYF.

The chain uses TRBV6-5 and TRBJ1-1; D ambiguous. This CDR3 has 14 residues. In germline, CDR1 is MNHEY, CDR2 SVGAGI. V was pared by 4 bases and J by 1 base, with 10 bases between. The CDR3 protein is CASSLYSPNTEAFF. Here the CDR3 DNA reads TGTGCCAGCAGTTTGTACAGTCCGAACACTGAAGCTTTCTTT.

The chain links TRBV5-1 to TRBJ2-3; either TRBD1 or TRBD2 may supply D (6 bases each). This CDR3 spans 14 amino acids. Per the germline V gene, CDR1 is SGHRS and CDR2 is YFSETQ. The germline V and J ends were trimmed by 9 bases and 0 bases, with 14 bases remaining between them. The CDR3 reads CATGSGASTDTQYF. The CDR3 DNA follows: TGCGCCACGGGGTCGGGGGCTAGCACAGATACGCAGTATTTT.

This clone is a singleton in its sample. The chain joins TRBV27 to TRBJ2-2, with TRBD2 matching 10 bases. This CDR3 is 15 amino acids long. Germline CDR1 MNHEY, CDR2 SMNVEV (reference sequence). Trimming took 6 bases from V and 6 from J; bases not matched to a gene: 7. This CDR3 is CASRPLGTSAGELFF. CDR3 sequence (DNA): TGTGCCAGCAGGCCTCTGGGGACTAGCGCCGGGGAGCTGTTTTTT.

As for this clone: Other DNA sequences in the same sample also yield this CDR3. The CDR3 reads CASSFLAGSYNEQFF. The CDR3 DNA follows: TGCGCCAGCAGCTTCTTAGCGGGTTCCTACAATGAGCAGTTCTTC. V usage is TRBV5-1 and J usage is TRBJ2-1; TRBD2 agrees at 7 bases. CDR3 size: 15 residues. V was clipped by 2 bases and J by 1 base; unmatched bases: 3. Germline V gene sequence: CDR1 SGHRS, CDR2 YFSETQ. The variable domain in full, with the rest retrieved from reference TRBV5-1 and TRBJ2-1, is KAGVTQTPRYLIKTRGQQVTLSCSPISGHRSVSWYQQTPGQGLQFLFEYFSETQRNKGNFPGRFSGRQFSNSRSEMNVSTLELGDSALYLCASSFLAGSYNEQFFGPGTRLTVL.

V and J are TRBV28 and TRBJ1-2; no definite D call. Trimming stripped 3 bases from V and 4 bases from J, with 9 bases between. The CDR3 loop spans 13 amino acids. Germline values: CDR1 MDHEN, CDR2 SYDVKM. In nucleotides, the CDR3 is TGTGCCAGCAGTTTCCGGCAGCCCTATGGCTACACCTTC. Its protein is CASSFRQPYGYTF.

A remark on this clone: Additional DNA sequences in this sample encode the identical CDR3. V gene TRBV7-3 combines with J gene TRBJ2-7, with TRBD2 identical over 13 bases. CDR1 and CDR2 from the germline V gene are SGHTA and FQGTGA. J was trimmed by 2 bases and V by 5 bases; bases with no gene match: 3. This CDR3 has 15 amino acids. DNA of the CDR3: TGTGCCAGCAGCCTGGGACTAGCGGGACCCTACGAGCAGTACTTC. Translating it yields CASSLGLAGPYEQYF.

J is TRBJ2-1 and V is TRBV7-2, with D hard to call. V was cut by 8 bases and J by 0 bases, with 8 bases left in between. There are 13 residues in the CDR3. Germline V gene data show CDR1 as SGHTA and CDR2 as FQGNSA. In DNA, the CDR3 is TGTGCCAGCGCGGAGAGCTCCTACAATGAGCAGTTCTTC. Translation gives CASAESSYNEQFF.

The V and J genes are TRBV5-1 and TRBJ1-1, with D perhaps matching TRBD1 (5 bases). V was cut by 1 base and J by 5 bases, with 12 bases left in between. Germline CDR1 SGHRS, CDR2 YFSETQ. The length of the CDR3 is 14 residues. CDR3 DNA: TGCGCCAGCAGCTTGCGGGGCAGGAAGACTGAAGCTTTCTTT. Translating it yields CASSLRGRKTEAFF.

The genes are TRBV28 and TRBJ1-4, with D maybe TRBD1 (6 bases). The CDR3 totals 14 residues. Germline V gene sequence: CDR1 MDHEN, CDR2 SYDVKM. V was cut by 11 bases and J by 2 bases, with 15 bases left in between. The CDR3 nucleotides are TGTGCCCTCAAGGGGGGGGCGACTAATGAAAAACTGTTTTTT. It encodes CALKGGATNEKLFF. Full variable domain (remainder filled in from reference TRBV28 and TRBJ1-4): DVKVTQSSRYLVKRTGEKVFLECVQDMDHENMFWYRQDPGLGLRLIYFSYDVKMKEKGDIPEGYSVSREKKERFSLILESASTNQTSMYLCALKGGATNEKLFFGSGTQLSVL.

This sequence joins TRBV5-1 and TRBJ2-2, with D tentatively TRBD2 (6 bases). The CDR3 is 16 residues long. Germline assignment: CDR1 SGHRS and CDR2 YFSETQ. Trimming stripped 4 bases from V and 7 bases from J, with 20 bases between. The CDR3 loop reads CASSVYPGTGVGELFF. Written as DNA, the CDR3 is TGCGCCAGCAGCGTGTACCCCGGGACTGGAGTCGGGGAGCTGTTTTTT.

The chain is built from TRBV18 and TRBJ2-1, with a possible D match to TRBD2 (5 bases). The germline gives CDR1 KGHSH, CDR2 LQKENI. Trimming left V 3 bases short and J 9 bases short, with 15 bases between. There are 14 residues in the CDR3. The CDR3 region is CASSPLQRETEQFF. The DNA of the CDR3 is TGTGCCAGCTCACCGCTGCAAAGGGAGACTGAGCAGTTCTTC.

This sequence joins TRBV7-2 and TRBJ2-7; 9 bases agree with TRBD2. The CDR3 extends over 17 amino acids. The germline V gene encodes CDR1 SGHTA and CDR2 FQGNSA. Trimming removed 5 bases from V and 6 bases from J; junction bases left unmatched: 17. CDR3 sequence: CASSPRRRASGTLEQYF. In DNA, the CDR3 is TGTGCCAGCAGCCCTAGGAGGCGGGCTAGCGGGACGCTCGAGCAGTACTTC.